The T cell receptor beta chain under discussion was sequenced for a study of OX40 agonist ivuxolimab in advanced cancers. For the wider study: Ivuxolimab was a fully human IgG2 agonistic monoclonal antibody targeting the costimulatory receptor OX40 (CD134). The paper covers the monotherapy dose-escalation part of the phase I ivuxolimab trial, which included N ≈ 57 patients. The point of sequencing TCRbeta in the periphery was to test whether ivuxolimab changed TCR sequence diversity and drove clonal T-cell expansion. Partial responses occurred in three dose-escalation patients: two with cutaneous melanoma and one with hepatocellular carcinoma. Intravenous ivuxolimab was administered to patients every 2 weeks at six dose levels: 0.01, 0.1, 0.3, 1.5, 3 and 10 mg/kg. In the dose-escalation cohort, over 65% of patients were male, and the mean age was approximately 60 years, with a range of roughly 20 to 80. Of the roughly 53 patients in dose escalation, some 19 had hepatocellular carcinoma, about 15 had melanoma, 9 had renal cell carcinoma and 9 had head and neck cancer. Patients were allowed to have had prior anti-PD-1, anti-PD-L1 or anti-CTLA-4 therapy, and 40% of the dose-escalation patients had previously received checkpoint inhibitors. The paper's findings and limits, for the study overall: The antigen specificity of the peripheral T cells that underwent clonal expansion was not determined. Low levels of normalized T-cell clonal expansion were also seen in some patients who did not respond. In partial responders in the 0.1-3.0 mg/kg groups, normalized peripheral clonal expansion was found to be among the lowest, especially among CD8+ T cells. After ivuxolimab, more expanded clones were found on average in CD8+ T cells than in CD4+ T cells. At doses of 0.1 to 3.0 mg/kg, clonal expansion of both CD4+ and CD8+ blood T cells was observed from baseline to week 6.

The germline V gene supplies CDR1 SGHDT and CDR2 YYEEEE. V lost 4 bases and J lost 2 bases; the stretch between them is 9 bases long. The CDR3 holds 13 amino acids from the cysteine to the phenylalanine. Kept here is only the CDR3 DNA, which spans 39 bases and is read in frame from base 1. The trial excluded patients who had a history of autoimmune disease or who were on systemic immunosuppression. Peripheral blood for TCR sequencing was collected from all dose cohorts at baseline, on cycle 4 day 1, and on cycle 7 day 1. The samples were taken from a phase I, first-in-human, multicenter, open-label dose-escalation trial of ivuxolimab. Adults with locally advanced or metastatic melanoma, renal cell, hepatocellular, or head and neck squamous cell carcinoma were enrolled in the trial. Before TCR sequencing, CD4+ and CD8+ T cells were separately sorted from peripheral blood. Genomic DNA was extracted from sorted cells for sequencing of the TCRbeta CDR3 region. The immunoSEQ Assay was used for sequencing of TCRbeta CDR3 regions. Here the immuneACCESS table is served through TCRdb, limited to in-frame sequences with V and J called. Missing clones are a known gap in these copies; in checked studies unresolved V genes cover under half, and the rest lacks a known reason. The sample profile shows roughly 79,000 clones; 80% to 90% of them were found once. Clones ranked in the top ten supply 15% to 20% of the sample.

On this clone: Its binding antigen is unknown. Per-base quality was not reported, and no clone a single base away is much larger than it.

The receptor's source is an adult with an advanced solid tumor such as melanoma, head and neck, liver or kidney cancer. The specimen comprised CD4+ or CD8+ T cells sorted from blood, sampled in a trial of the OX40 agonist ivuxolimab. The V and J genes are TRBV5-6 and TRBJ1-2; TRBD1 is possibly the D segment (5 matching bases). The CDR3 corresponds to CASSRQGNYGYTF. The nucleotide sequence reads as follows: TGTGCCAGCAGCCGCCAGGGAAACTATGGCTACACCTTC.